Listed below are T cell receptor beta chains from one sample, sequenced in a study of cytomegalovirus exposure and HLA in healthy donors. The assay was immunoSEQ multiplex PCR, and TCRdb's table has in-frame clones only and misses some. Here the sample spans about 130,000 clones, about 80% being singletons. Specimen: PBMCs. The receptors come from a woman aged 40 to 49 in good health and CMV-seronegative. Each CDR3 is given with its conserved first and last residue. The D gene is left open where the match is weak. Some rows have no size entry. The others give once, few or many, or a class for an expanded clone.

CDR3 DNA: TGTGCCAGCAGTACGGGACTCCCCGGGGGAGGTGAAGCTTTCTTT; CDR3 protein: CASSTGLPGGGEAFF; J gene: TRBJ1-1; clone size: .; V gene: TRBV6-4; D gene: .
CDR3 DNA: TGTGCCAGCATGCGGGGGGGGGCCAATCAGCCCCAGCATTTT; CDR3 protein: CASMRGGANQPQHF; J gene: TRBJ1-5; clone size: .; V gene: TRBV7-9; D gene: .
CDR3 DNA: TGTGCCAGCAGCCGAGAGAATCAGCCCCAGCATTTT; CDR3 protein: CASSRENQPQHF; J gene: TRBJ1-5; clone size: .; V gene: TRBV5-4; D gene: .
CDR3 DNA: TGTGCCAGCAGTGAGATAGCGGGAGGTCTAGATGAGCAGTTCTTC; CDR3 protein: CASSEIAGGLDEQFF; J gene: TRBJ2-1; clone size: .; V gene: TRBV2; D gene: TRBD2
CDR3 DNA: TGTGCCAGCAGCCCTAGCGGGAGACAGTCATACGAGCAGTACTTC; CDR3 protein: CASSPSGRQSYEQYF; J gene: TRBJ2-7; clone size: .; V gene: TRBV5-4; D gene: TRBD2
CDR3 DNA: TGTGCCAGCAGCGTAGCGGGAGGCCCAACCTACGAGCAGTACTTC; CDR3 protein: CASSVAGGPTYEQYF; J gene: TRBJ2-7; clone size: .; V gene: TRBV9; D gene: TRBD2
CDR3 DNA: TGTGCCAGTAGTATCGCTTTGGGGACAACGAACACCGGGGAGCTGTTTTTT; CDR3 protein: CASSIALGTTNTGELFF; J gene: TRBJ2-2; clone size: .; V gene: TRBV19; D gene: .
CDR3 DNA: TGTGCCAGCAGCTTAAGCCCCCCAGGGGATAAAGGATCACCCCTCCACTTT; CDR3 protein: CASSLSPPGDKGSPLHF; J gene: TRBJ1-6; clone size: .; V gene: TRBV7-9; D gene: .
CDR3 DNA: TGTGCCAGTAGTGACGCCGTTAGAGGAGATACGCAGTATTTT; CDR3 protein: CASSDAVRGDTQYF; J gene: TRBJ2-3; clone size: .; V gene: TRBV19; D gene: .
CDR3 DNA: TGTGCCAGCAGCCCTCGGGGTAGCGGGGGGGCACGAACAGATACGCAGTATTTT; CDR3 protein: CASSPRGSGGARTDTQYF; J gene: TRBJ2-3; clone size: .; V gene: TRBV9; D gene: TRBD2
CDR3 DNA: TGCGCCAGCACAGGGGGCAGAAACATTCAGTACTTC; CDR3 protein: CASTGGRNIQYF; J gene: TRBJ2-4; clone size: many; V gene: TRBV5-1; D gene: TRBD1
CDR3 DNA: TGTGCCAGCCGGGGGAGGGGGACCTACGAGCAGTACTTC; CDR3 protein: CASRGRGTYEQYF; J gene: TRBJ2-7; clone size: .; V gene: TRBV6-5; D gene: .
CDR3 DNA: TGTGCCAGCAGTACGTACCACAGGGGTGCAGATACGCAGTATTTT; CDR3 protein: CASSTYHRGADTQYF; J gene: TRBJ2-3; clone size: .; V gene: TRBV28; D gene: TRBD1
CDR3 DNA: TGTGCCAGCAGCTTAGGGTTGGCGGCGAACACAGATACGCAGTATTTT; CDR3 protein: CASSLGLAANTDTQYF; J gene: TRBJ2-3; clone size: .; V gene: TRBV13; D gene: .
CDR3 DNA: TGTGCCAGCAGTTTATCCCGAGGTGGCTACACCTTC; CDR3 protein: CASSLSRGGYTF; J gene: TRBJ1-2; clone size: .; V gene: TRBV28; D gene: .
CDR3 DNA: TGCGCCAGCAGTGAGGCTCCGGGTCAGCCCCAGCATTTT; CDR3 protein: CASSEAPGQPQHF; J gene: TRBJ1-5; clone size: .; V gene: TRBV5-1; D gene: .
CDR3 DNA: TGTGCCAGCAGCTTTGAGGACACTGAAGCTTTCTTT; CDR3 protein: CASSFEDTEAFF; J gene: TRBJ1-1; clone size: .; V gene: TRBV7-9; D gene: .
CDR3 DNA: TGTGCCAGCAGGGGGGGGAAGGGTAGCAATCAGCCCCAGCATTTT; CDR3 protein: CASRGGKGSNQPQHF; J gene: TRBJ1-5; clone size: .; V gene: TRBV6-6; D gene: .
CDR3 DNA: TGTGCCATCAGTGAGTACCGCGGAGGGGGCAGTGGGGCCAACGTCCTGACTTTC; CDR3 protein: CAISEYRGGGSGANVLTF; J gene: TRBJ2-6; clone size: .; V gene: TRBV10-3; D gene: .
CDR3 DNA: TGCAGCGTTTTCTGGATAGGGGCCCGTGAAAAACTGTTTTTT; CDR3 protein: CSVFWIGAREKLFF; J gene: TRBJ1-4; clone size: once; V gene: TRBV29-1; D gene: .
CDR3 DNA: TGTGCCACCAGCAGAGATTCTCGGAGAAGGTACGAGCAGTACTTC; CDR3 protein: CATSRDSRRRYEQYF; J gene: TRBJ2-7; clone size: .; V gene: TRBV15; D gene: .
CDR3 DNA: TGCGCCAGCAGCCAAGAGACAGGGGATGAGCAGTTCTTC; CDR3 protein: CASSQETGDEQFF; J gene: TRBJ2-1; clone size: .; V gene: TRBV4-1; D gene: TRBD1
CDR3 DNA: TGTGCCAGCAGTTTCTTAACGGACAATGAGCAGTTCTTC; CDR3 protein: CASSFLTDNEQFF; J gene: TRBJ2-1; clone size: .; V gene: TRBV27; D gene: .
CDR3 DNA: TGTGCCAGCAGCCAAGACATGAACACTGAAGCTTTCTTT; CDR3 protein: CASSQDMNTEAFF; J gene: TRBJ1-1; clone size: .; V gene: TRBV14; D gene: .
CDR3 DNA: TGCAGTGCGGAGGAGGAGACCCAGTACTTC; CDR3 protein: CSAEEETQYF; J gene: TRBJ2-5; clone size: .; V gene: TRBV20-1; D gene: .
CDR3 DNA: TGTGCCAGTAGTATAGATCCGGTCACCTACAATGAGCAGTTCTTC; CDR3 protein: CASSIDPVTYNEQFF; J gene: TRBJ2-1; clone size: .; V gene: TRBV19; D gene: .
CDR3 DNA: TGTGCCAGCACCGGGGTCGGCTCTGGGGGACAGCTGCGGGATACGCAGTATTTT; CDR3 protein: CASTGVGSGGQLRDTQYF; J gene: TRBJ2-3; clone size: .; V gene: TRBV27; D gene: TRBD1
CDR3 DNA: TGTGCCAGCAGCCTCCAGATGGATACGCAGTATTTT; CDR3 protein: CASSLQMDTQYF; J gene: TRBJ2-3; clone size: .; V gene: TRBV4-2; D gene: .
CDR3 DNA: TGTGCCAGCAGTTTTTGGCAGGGGAGTGAAAAACTGTTTTTT; CDR3 protein: CASSFWQGSEKLFF; J gene: TRBJ1-4; clone size: .; V gene: TRBV27; D gene: .
CDR3 DNA: TGTGCCAGACTTGGTCAGGGTCTAAACTATGGCTACACCTTC; CDR3 protein: CARLGQGLNYGYTF; J gene: TRBJ1-2; clone size: .; V gene: TRBV2; D gene: .
CDR3 DNA: TGCAGCGTTGACATTTTGAACACTGAAGCTTTCTTT; CDR3 protein: CSVDILNTEAFF; J gene: TRBJ1-1; clone size: once; V gene: TRBV29-1; D gene: .
CDR3 DNA: TGCACCAGCAGCCAAGGTTCCAGCGCAAGAGCTACCTCCTACAATGAGCAGTTCTTC; CDR3 protein: CTSSQGSSARATSYNEQFF; J gene: TRBJ2-1; clone size: .; V gene: TRBV1; D gene: .
CDR3 DNA: TGTGCCAGCAGTCAGGGAGATACGCAGTATTTT; CDR3 protein: CASSQGDTQYF; J gene: TRBJ2-3; clone size: .; V gene: TRBV6-5; D gene: .
CDR3 DNA: TGCGCCAGCAGCCAAGATATAAACGGGGGGGCTGGCAATGAGCAGTTCTTC; CDR3 protein: CASSQDINGGAGNEQFF; J gene: TRBJ2-1; clone size: .; V gene: TRBV4-3; D gene: TRBD2
CDR3 DNA: TGTGCCAGCAGCGACGGCGGGGCTTCAGATACGCAGTATTTT; CDR3 protein: CASSDGGASDTQYF; J gene: TRBJ2-3; clone size: few; V gene: TRBV7-3; D gene: .
CDR3 DNA: TGTGCCAGCAGCGCCTACGACAGGGCTGGGGCCAACGTCCTGACTTTC; CDR3 protein: CASSAYDRAGANVLTF; J gene: TRBJ2-6; clone size: .; V gene: TRBV9; D gene: TRBD1
CDR3 DNA: TGTGCCAGCAGCGCGGTGGGAGGAGTGAGCGGAGAGACCCAGTACTTC; CDR3 protein: CASSAVGGVSGETQYF; J gene: TRBJ2-5; clone size: .; V gene: TRBV7-3; D gene: .
CDR3 DNA: TGTGCCAGTAGTATTAGGGGCCGCTCGGGTGAAAAACTGTTTTTT; CDR3 protein: CASSIRGRSGEKLFF; J gene: TRBJ1-4; clone size: .; V gene: TRBV19; D gene: .
CDR3 DNA: TGTGCCAGCAGCTTACGTAGCGGAACTGAAGCTTTCTTT; CDR3 protein: CASSLRSGTEAFF; J gene: TRBJ1-1; clone size: .; V gene: TRBV7-9; D gene: .
CDR3 DNA: TGTGCCAGCAGCTTGCGGGGGGGAGAGACCCAGTACTTC; CDR3 protein: CASSLRGGETQYF; J gene: TRBJ2-5; clone size: .; V gene: TRBV5-4; D gene: TRBD2
CDR3 DNA: TGTGCCAGCAGGGATGGCGGACAGGGTGGGTCTGGCTACACCTTC; CDR3 protein: CASRDGGQGGSGYTF; J gene: TRBJ1-2; clone size: .; V gene: TRBV6-5; D gene: TRBD1
CDR3 DNA: TGCAGCGTCAGATCCTATGGCTACACCTTC; CDR3 protein: CSVRSYGYTF; J gene: TRBJ1-2; clone size: .; V gene: TRBV29-1; D gene: .
CDR3 DNA: TGTGCCAGCAGTTCGACAGGCCAAGAGACCCAGTACTTC; CDR3 protein: CASSSTGQETQYF; J gene: TRBJ2-5; clone size: .; V gene: TRBV27; D gene: .
CDR3 DNA: TGTGCCAGTAGTATCCAGGCAAGAGAATCCCAGCATTTT; CDR3 protein: CASSIQARESQHF; J gene: TRBJ1-5; clone size: .; V gene: TRBV19; D gene: .
CDR3 DNA: TGTGCCAGCAGTCCGTCGGGGGGCGGTCAGCCCCAGCATTTT; CDR3 protein: CASSPSGGGQPQHF; J gene: TRBJ1-5; clone size: .; V gene: TRBV28; D gene: .
CDR3 DNA: TGTGCCAGCAGCTTATTAGCGGGGGTCAATGAGCAGTTCTTC; CDR3 protein: CASSLLAGVNEQFF; J gene: TRBJ2-1; clone size: .; V gene: TRBV7-2; D gene: TRBD2
CDR3 DNA: TGCGCCAGCAGCCAAGATCTGGCCAGGGCCTACGAGCAGTACTTC; CDR3 protein: CASSQDLARAYEQYF; J gene: TRBJ2-7; clone size: once; V gene: TRBV4-1; D gene: .
CDR3 DNA: TGTGCCAGCAGTGGAAGCGGGGGGGACTTTTACAATGAGCAGTTCTTC; CDR3 protein: CASSGSGGDFYNEQFF; J gene: TRBJ2-1; clone size: .; V gene: TRBV6-1; D gene: TRBD2
CDR3 DNA: TGTGCCAGCAGCCCGGGGAACACTGAAGCTTTCTTT; CDR3 protein: CASSPGNTEAFF; J gene: TRBJ1-1; clone size: few; V gene: TRBV6-1; D gene: .